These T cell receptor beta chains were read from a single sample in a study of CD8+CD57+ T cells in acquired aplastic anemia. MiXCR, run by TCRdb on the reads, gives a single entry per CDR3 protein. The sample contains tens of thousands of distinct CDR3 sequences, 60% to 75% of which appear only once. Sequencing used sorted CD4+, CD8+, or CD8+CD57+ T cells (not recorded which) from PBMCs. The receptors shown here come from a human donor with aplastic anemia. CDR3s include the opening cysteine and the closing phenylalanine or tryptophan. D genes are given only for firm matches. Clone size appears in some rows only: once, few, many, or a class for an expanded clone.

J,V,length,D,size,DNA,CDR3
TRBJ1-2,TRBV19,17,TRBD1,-,TGTGCCAGTAGTCGTCGACCAGGGACAGATCCTAACTATGGCTACACCTTC,CASSRRPGTDPNYGYTF
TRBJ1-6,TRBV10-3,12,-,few,TGTGCCATCAGTGTTTTAGGTTCACCCCTCCACTTT,CAISVLGSPLHF
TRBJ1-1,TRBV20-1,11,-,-,TGCAGTGCTAGAAGGGACACTGAAGCTTTCTTT,CSARRDTEAFF
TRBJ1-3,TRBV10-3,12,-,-,TGTGCCATCAGTGGGAGGGGGGGCACCATATATTTT,CAISGRGGTIYF
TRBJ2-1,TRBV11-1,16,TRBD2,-,TGTGCCAGCAGCTTTCCTTCGGCTAGCGGGAGCTATGAGCAGTTCTTC,CASSFPSASGSYEQFF
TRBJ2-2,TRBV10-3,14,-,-,TGTGCCATCAGTGAGGCCGGGACCACCGGGGAGCTGTTTTTT,CAISEAGTTGELFF
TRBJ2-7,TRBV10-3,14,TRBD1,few,TGTGCCATCAGTGTGAGGACAGGGTCTTTCGAGCAGTACTTC,CAISVRTGSFEQYF
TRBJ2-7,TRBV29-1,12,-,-,TGCAGCGTTGAGATGGGTGCCTACGAGCAGTACTTC,CSVEMGAYEQYF
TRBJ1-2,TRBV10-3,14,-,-,TGTGCCATCAGTGATGACGCAGGGGTGGATGGCTACACCTTC,CAISDDAGVDGYTF
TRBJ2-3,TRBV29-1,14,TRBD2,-,TGCAGCGAAGGGACTAGCGGGAAGATGGATACGCAGTATTTT,CSEGTSGKMDTQYF
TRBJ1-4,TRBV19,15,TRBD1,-,TGTGTCAGTAGTGGAGGACAGGGGGAAAATGAAAAACTGTTTTTT,CVSSGGQGENEKLFF
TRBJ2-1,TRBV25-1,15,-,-,TGTGCCAGCAGTGAACAGGGGACATCGTACAATGAGCAGTTCTTC,CASSEQGTSYNEQFF
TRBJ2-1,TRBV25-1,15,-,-,TGTGCCAGCAGTGAAGGGGGAGCAGGGGACAATGAGCAGTTCTTC,CASSEGGAGDNEQFF
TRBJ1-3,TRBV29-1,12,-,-,TGCAGCGTTACAGGGACCGGAAACACCATATATTTT,CSVTGTGNTIYF
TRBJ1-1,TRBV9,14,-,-,TGTGCCAGCAGCCCGGGGGGGGAGAACACTGAAGCTTTCTTT,CASSPGGENTEAFF
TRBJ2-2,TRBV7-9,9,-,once,TGTGCCAGCATTGGGGAGCTGTTTTTT,CASIGELFF
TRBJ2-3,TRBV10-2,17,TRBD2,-,TGCGCCAGCAGCCAAGCAACTAGCGGGATAGGTCGAGATACGCAGTATTTT,CASSQATSGIGRDTQYF
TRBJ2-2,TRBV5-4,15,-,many,TGTGCCATTCGGCTCGAGGGAGGAAACACCGGGGAGCTGTTTTTT,CAIRLEGGNTGELFF
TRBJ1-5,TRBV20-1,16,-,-,TGCAGTGCCCCGGTCGACGGGGGGCAAGGCAATCAGCCCCAGCATTTT,CSAPVDGGQGNQPQHF
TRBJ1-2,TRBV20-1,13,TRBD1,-,TGCAGTGCCAGCAGACAGGGTTATCAGGGCTACACCTTC,CSASRQGYQGYTF
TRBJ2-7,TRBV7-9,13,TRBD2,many,TGTGCCAGCAGCCGGGGGGGCGCCTACGAGCAGTACTTC,CASSRGGAYEQYF
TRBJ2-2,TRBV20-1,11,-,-,TGCAGTGCTAGACAGTTCGGGGAGCTGTTTTTT,CSARQFGELFF
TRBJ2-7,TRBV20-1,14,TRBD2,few,TGCAGTGCAAAGCACCGGGACTACCATTACGAGCAGTACTTC,CSAKHRDYHYEQYF
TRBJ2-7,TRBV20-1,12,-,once,TGCAGTGCTAGAGGCCGGGGGTACGAACAGTACTTC,CSARGRGYEQYF
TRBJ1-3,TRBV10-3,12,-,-,TGTGCCAAATCGGACTCTGGAAACACCATATATTTT,CAKSDSGNTIYF